Listed below are T cell receptor beta chains from one sample, sequenced in a study of control samples from healthy donors and cancer patients. Method: immunoSEQ multiplex PCR; TCRdb's copy keeps in-frame clones and lacks some. The repertoire consists of 95,000 to 100,000 clones, with more than 75% occurring once and the leading ten covering roughly 2%. The sequencing sample was made of blood. Receptors originate from a man between 60 and 75 years old in good health. Each CDR3 is given with its conserved first and last residue. Each record gives: CDR3 protein, CDR3 DNA, clone size, J gene, V gene, D gene. D genes are given only for firm matches. Clone size, where shown, is once, few, many, or a class for clones that have expanded.

CDR3: CASSRGLTSGANVLTF
DNA: TGTGCCAGTAGCAGGGGGTTGACCTCTGGGGCCAACGTCCTGACTTTC
size: .
J: TRBJ2-6
V: TRBV19
D: TRBD1

CDR3: CASSLKRTNIYEQYF
DNA: TGTGCCAGCAGCTTAAAGAGGACAAACATCTACGAGCAGTACTTC
size: .
J: TRBJ2-7
V: TRBV7-8
D: .

CDR3: CASSRTGATEAFF
DNA: TGTGCCAGTAGCCGGACAGGGGCCACTGAAGCTTTCTTT
size: .
J: TRBJ1-1
V: TRBV19
D: TRBD1

CDR3: CASSPGWWTSGSPQETQYF
DNA: TGTGCCAGCAGTCCCGGTTGGTGGACTAGCGGGAGTCCCCAAGAGACCCAGTACTTC
size: .
J: TRBJ2-5
V: TRBV28
D: TRBD2

CDR3: CASSPPGSQETQYF
DNA: TGTGCCAGCTCACCACCGGGGAGCCAAGAGACCCAGTACTTC
size: .
J: TRBJ2-5
V: TRBV18
D: .

CDR3: CASSSGGEETQYF
DNA: TGCGCCAGCAGTAGCGGGGGGGAAGAGACCCAGTACTTC
size: .
J: TRBJ2-5
V: TRBV5-1
D: TRBD2

CDR3: CASSPSGTGANYGYTF
DNA: TGTGCCAGCTCACCAAGTGGGACAGGAGCTAACTATGGCTACACCTTC
size: .
J: TRBJ1-2
V: TRBV18
D: TRBD1

CDR3: CASSPPGGTGQSTEAFF
DNA: TGTGCCAGCTCACCACCGGGAGGGACAGGGCAGAGCACTGAAGCTTTCTTT
size: .
J: TRBJ1-1
V: TRBV18
D: TRBD1

CDR3: CASSLLDRARYEQYF
DNA: TGTGCCAGCAGCCTCCTGGATCGGGCACGGTACGAGCAGTACTTC
size: .
J: TRBJ2-7
V: TRBV5-4
D: .

CDR3: CASSLEGETQYF
DNA: TGCGCCAGCAGCTTGGAAGGGGAGACCCAGTACTTC
size: few
J: TRBJ2-5
V: TRBV5-1
D: .

CDR3: CASSQAGSEQFF
DNA: TGCGCCAGCAGCCAAGCGGGTAGTGAGCAGTTCTTC
size: .
J: TRBJ2-1
V: TRBV4-1
D: .

CDR3: CASSLQGPPYNEQFF
DNA: TGCGCCAGCAGCTTGCAAGGCCCACCCTACAATGAGCAGTTCTTC
size: many
J: TRBJ2-1
V: TRBV5-1
D: .

CDR3: CSVVERTEQETQYF
DNA: TGCAGCGTCGTCGAACGGACAGAACAAGAGACCCAGTACTTC
size: .
J: TRBJ2-5
V: TRBV29-1
D: .

CDR3: CASSIRGAGSTDTQYF
DNA: TGTGCCAGCAGCATAAGGGGGGCAGGAAGCACAGATACGCAGTATTTT
size: .
J: TRBJ2-3
V: TRBV2
D: .

CDR3: CASSLPPLLAGGSTDTQYF
DNA: TGTGCCAGCAGTTTACCCCCTCTTCTAGCGGGAGGGAGCACAGATACGCAGTATTTT
size: .
J: TRBJ2-3
V: TRBV28
D: TRBD2

CDR3: CASSPATGGVMNTEAFF
DNA: TGTGCCAGCTCACCAGCGACAGGGGGAGTAATGAACACTGAAGCTTTCTTT
size: .
J: TRBJ1-1
V: TRBV18
D: TRBD1

CDR3: CASSQEAVSYEQYF
DNA: TGTGCCAGCAGCCAAGAAGCGGTCTCCTACGAGCAGTACTTC
size: .
J: TRBJ2-7
V: TRBV3-1/TRBV3-2
D: .

CDR3: CASSFPLGEQYF
DNA: TGTGCCAGCAGTTTTCCCCTTGGGGAGCAGTACTTC
size: .
J: TRBJ2-7
V: TRBV28
D: .

CDR3: CASSQQREGLSNEQFF
DNA: TGTGCCAGCAGCCAGCAGCGGGAGGGCCTAAGCAATGAGCAGTTCTTC
size: .
J: TRBJ2-1
V: TRBV11-2
D: TRBD2

CDR3: CASSLLQGVGLNTEAFF
DNA: TGTGCCAGCAGCTTATTGCAGGGGGTTGGATTGAACACTGAAGCTTTCTTT
size: .
J: TRBJ1-1
V: TRBV7-9
D: TRBD1